A selection of T cell receptor beta chains follows, all from one sample in a study of cytomegalovirus exposure and HLA in healthy donors. Clones were sequenced by immunoSEQ multiplex PCR, and TCRdb holds only the in-frame ones, with some missing. This table has some 170,000 clones, 70% to 90% appearing once. The sequenced sample was PBMCs. Every receptor here comes from a woman in her 30s in good health and CMV-seronegative. CDR3s include the opening cysteine and the closing phenylalanine or tryptophan. D genes are given only for firm matches. Only some rows state a clone size, as once, few, many or a class for expanded clones.

clone_size | d_call | j_call | v_call | cdr3_nt | cdr3_aa
NA | NA | TRBJ2-1 | TRBV6-6 | TGTGCCAGCAGTTACTTCTCCCCGGCCAGCAATGAGCAGTTCTTC | CASSYFSPASNEQFF
once | NA | TRBJ2-5 | TRBV6-5 | TGTGCCAGCAGTTACTCGATGGGGCTAGCGAAGGAGACCCAGTACTTC | CASSYSMGLAKETQYF
NA | NA | TRBJ2-1 | TRBV7-2 | TGTGCCAGCAGCTTGATGGACAATGAGCAGTTCTTC | CASSLMDNEQFF
NA | NA | TRBJ2-7 | TRBV29-1 | TGCAGCGTTGAGGAGGGGAGCTCCTACGAGCAGTACTTC | CSVEEGSSYEQYF
NA | NA | TRBJ2-3 | TRBV7-9 | TGTGCCAGCAGCGTTCAGGGTACTAGCACAGATACGCAGTATTTT | CASSVQGTSTDTQYF
NA | TRBD1 | TRBJ2-7 | TRBV11-2 | TGTGCCAGCAGCTTCGGGACAGGGACCTCCTACGAGCAGTACTTC | CASSFGTGTSYEQYF
few | TRBD1 | TRBJ1-5 | TRBV19 | TGTGCCAGTAGTATCGGACAGGGGGAATATAGCAATCAGCCCCAGCATTTT | CASSIGQGEYSNQPQHF
NA | TRBD1 | TRBJ1-1 | TRBV7-2 | TGTGCCAGCAGCTCAATAACAGGGGTGACTGAAGCTTTCTTT | CASSSITGVTEAFF
once | NA | TRBJ1-1 | TRBV11-2 | TGTGCCAGCAGCCAAAAGTCTACAGCCGGGGACACTGAAGCTTTCTTT | CASSQKSTAGDTEAFF
NA | NA | TRBJ2-7 | TRBV11-3 | TGTGCCAGCAGCTTAGGAGGGGCTGGGGAGCAGTACTTC | CASSLGGAGEQYF
NA | NA | TRBJ1-2 | TRBV27 | TGTGCCAGCAGTTTATTTGTAGGAGAAGGCTACACCTTC | CASSLFVGEGYTF
NA | NA | TRBJ1-2 | TRBV30 | TGTGCCTGGAGTGTGGAAAGGGCGACGTCGGACTATGGCTACACCTTC | CAWSVERATSDYGYTF
once | NA | TRBJ2-7 | TRBV10-3 | TGTGCCATCAGTGAGTCCGGCTACGAGCAGTACTTC | CAISESGYEQYF
NA | TRBD2 | TRBJ2-3 | TRBV28 | TGTGCCAGCGGACCCCTAGCGGAAAGCACAGATACGCAGTATTTT | CASGPLAESTDTQYF
NA | NA | TRBJ2-2 | TRBV10-3 | TGTGCCATCAGCAAGGCCACCGGGGAGCTGTTTTTT | CAISKATGELFF
NA | TRBD1 | TRBJ2-7 | TRBV10-3 | TGTGCCATCAGTGAGTCTGGGACAGGGTCAAACGAGCAGTACTTC | CAISESGTGSNEQYF
NA | NA | TRBJ2-3 | TRBV5-4 | TGTGCCAGCAGCTTGGGGGGCTTTTCCACAGATACGCAGTATTTT | CASSLGGFSTDTQYF
NA | NA | TRBJ2-7 | TRBV6-1 | TGTGCCAGCAGTGATCACGAGACCTACGAGCAGTACTTC | CASSDHETYEQYF
NA | NA | TRBJ1-4 | TRBV15 | TGTGCCACCAGCAGGAGAGATGGGGAAAAACTGTTTTTT | CATSRRDGEKLFF
NA | TRBD1 | TRBJ2-7 | TRBV4-2 | TGTGCCAGCAGCAACCCACAGGGGGGATCGTACGAGCAGTACTTC | CASSNPQGGSYEQYF
NA | NA | TRBJ1-2 | TRBV18 | TGTGCCAGCTCACAAGAGGAACATCGCAACTATGGCTACACCTTC | CASSQEEHRNYGYTF
NA | TRBD1 | TRBJ2-2 | TRBV7-3 | TGTGCCAGCAGCTTAACCCGGGACAGGGGGGACGGGGAGCTGTTTTTT | CASSLTRDRGDGELFF
NA | NA | TRBJ2-3 | TRBV9 | TGTGCCAGCAGCGTACGTCCTGGAGGCGCAGATACGCAGTATTTT | CASSVRPGGADTQYF
few | NA | TRBJ1-4 | TRBV4-3 | TGCGCCAGCAGCGGACACAGGGTTCAGCGTGAAGAAAAACTGTTTTTT | CASSGHRVQREEKLFF
NA | TRBD2 | TRBJ2-5 | TRBV9 | TGTGCCAGCAGCATGTCTAGCGGGGGGTCCCAAGAGACCCAGTACTTC | CASSMSSGGSQETQYF
NA | TRBD1 | TRBJ1-1 | TRBV2 | TGTGCCAGCAGTTTCTTCCGGGACAGGACCGCTGAAGCTTTCTTT | CASSFFRDRTAEAFF